Below are 10 T cell receptor beta chains sequenced from a single sample in a study of CD8+ T cells in alopecia areata. Following RNA extraction, reverse transcription yielded cDNA that acted as the sequencing template. Assay: immunoSEQ multiplex PCR; the TCRdb copy retains only in-frame clones and omits some. The sample includes about 210,000 clones, around 65% of them seen just once. Treatment here: oral pan-JAK inhibitor, 5-10 mg twice daily. Material: CD4+ T cells sorted from blood, obtained at week 4, from a patient treated with tofacitinib. The receptor set was obtained from a human donor with alopecia areata.

The chain carries TRBV30 and TRBJ1-2; possible D gene TRBD1, 6 bases. Trimming took 7 bases from V and 2 from J, leaving 11 bases between them. Germline CDR1 reads GTSNPN; CDR2 reads SVGIG (reference sequence). The CDR3 runs 12 residues. CDR3 in amino acids: CASGAPNYGYTF. CDR3 DNA: TGTGCCTCGGGGGCGCCGAACTATGGCTACACCTTC.

The V and J genes are TRBV2 and TRBJ2-7; D is ambiguous. The CDR3 extends over 11 amino acids. Between the trimmed V and J ends, which lost 7 bases and 3 bases, there was a span of 7 bases. Per the germline V gene, CDR1 is SNHLY and CDR2 is FYNNEI. CDR3 sequence (DNA): TGTGCCAGCAAGTACAGCTACGAGCAGTACTTC. Its protein is CASKYSYEQYF.

The gene calls are TRBV4-3 and TRBJ2-6, with TRBD1 as a possible D gene (5 bases). The CDR3 is made up of 18 amino acids. V lost 0 bases and J 0 bases, leaving 12 bases between the germline ends. In germline, CDR1 is LGHNA, CDR2 YSLEER. CDR3: CASSQEDRGGSGANVLTF. The CDR3 DNA reads as TGCGCCAGCAGCCAAGAGGATAGGGGTGGCTCTGGGGCCAACGTCCTGACTTTC.

This clone was detected once. V and J are TRBV27 and TRBJ1-1; D call uncertain. The CDR3 consists of 12 residues. CDR1 is MNHEY and CDR2 is SMNVEV in the germline V gene (reference sequence). Trimming shortened V by 8 bases and J by 6 bases, and 13 bases separated the two germline ends. CDR3 region: CASRGQMAEAFF. CDR3 nucleotide sequence: TGTGCCAGCCGTGGGCAAATGGCTGAAGCTTTCTTT.

The chain recombines TRBV6-6 with TRBJ2-5; D is undetermined. This CDR3 spans 13 amino acids. Trimming removed 7 bases at V and 4 bases at J, with 13 bases between. Germline CDR1 and CDR2: MNHNY and SVGAGI (reference sequence). In nucleotides, the CDR3 is TGTGCCAGCACCCCCGACCCGGCAGAGACCCAGTACTTC. This encodes CASTPDPAETQYF.

The chain recombines TRBV5-1 with TRBJ2-5, with no clear D. V lost 0 bases to trimming and J lost 4 bases, with 7 bases between them. Germline V CDR1 and CDR2: SGHRS, YFSETQ. The CDR3 is 13 amino acids. The CDR3 is CASSLAATETQYF. In nucleotides, the CDR3 is TGCGCCAGCAGCTTGGCCGCAACAGAGACCCAGTACTTC.

V and J are TRBV5-6 and TRBJ1-5; D remains unclear. V dropped 5 bases and J dropped 0 bases, with 18 bases sitting between them. Germline V CDR1 and CDR2: SGHDT, YYEEEE. There are 17 residues in the CDR3. CDR3 in DNA: TGTGCCAGCAGTCCGGGCGCAACCGGCTATAGCAATCAGCCCCAGCATTTT. Protein: CASSPGATGYSNQPQHF.

Remarks on this clone: Likely a read error: the CDR3 ends without its conserved phenylalanine or tryptophan. The chain links TRBV10-3 to TRBJ1-2; D gene uncertain. The germline V and J ends were trimmed by 6 bases and 0 bases, with 14 bases remaining between them. The CDR3 covers 15 residues. Germline values: CDR1 ENHRY, CDR2 SYGVKD. CDR3 in DNA: TGTGCCATCAGGTCAACGGACGGAGCTAACTATGGCTACACCCTC. Translating it yields CAIRSTDGANYGYTL.

This chain links TRBV7-2 with TRBJ2-2; D not resolved. Trimming left V 1 base short and J 4 bases short, with 4 bases between. This CDR3 region has 13 residues. CDR1 SGHTA and CDR2 FQGNSA come from the germline V gene. The CDR3 reads CASSLGGTGELFF. The CDR3 nucleotides read TGTGCCAGCAGCTTAGGGGGCACCGGGGAGCTGTTTTTT. Filled out from reference TRBV7-2 and TRBJ2-2, the complete variable domain reads GAGVSQSPSNKVTEKGKDVELRCDPISGHTALYWYRQSLGQGLEFLIYFQGNSAPDKSGLPSDRFSAERTGGSVSTLTIQRTQQEDSAVYLCASSLGGTGELFFGEGSRLTVL.

This clone came up once. The chain joins TRBV4-3 to TRBJ2-1; 7 nucleotides line up with TRBD1. The CDR3 spans 15 residues. Germline values: CDR1 LGHNA, CDR2 YSLEER. The V and J ends lost 4 bases and 7 bases, in that order; junction bases with no gene match: 10. In DNA form, the CDR3 reads TGCGCCAGCAGCCGGATGACAGGGTTGGGGAATGAGCAGTTCTTC. It is translated as CASSRMTGLGNEQFF.